A single T cell receptor (beta chain) is shown here with its context. The CDR3 is 13 residues long. Deletions cut 4 bases from V and 2 bases from J, with 11 bases between. Germline V gives CDR1 SQVTM, CDR2 ANQGSEA. TCRdb recomputed calls from the 5' RACE reads with MiXCR, one row per CDR3 protein. The sample carries about 340,000 distinct CDR3 sequences, around an eighth recorded once. This entry comes from a study of T cells after yellow fever vaccination. Across the study: Low-cell-number fractions were prepared with SMART-Seq v4 Ultra Low Input.

The sequences come from CD4+ T cells sorted from PBMCs, collected 15 days after the yellow fever booster vaccination. V and J are TRBV29-1 and TRBJ2-5; D is unclear. The receptor was derived from a man aged 18 to 29 who received the YFV17D yellow fever vaccine. Here the CDR3 DNA reads TGCAGCGTTGGTGCTCAGACACAAGAGACCCAGTACTTC. Amino acids: CSVGAQTQETQYF.